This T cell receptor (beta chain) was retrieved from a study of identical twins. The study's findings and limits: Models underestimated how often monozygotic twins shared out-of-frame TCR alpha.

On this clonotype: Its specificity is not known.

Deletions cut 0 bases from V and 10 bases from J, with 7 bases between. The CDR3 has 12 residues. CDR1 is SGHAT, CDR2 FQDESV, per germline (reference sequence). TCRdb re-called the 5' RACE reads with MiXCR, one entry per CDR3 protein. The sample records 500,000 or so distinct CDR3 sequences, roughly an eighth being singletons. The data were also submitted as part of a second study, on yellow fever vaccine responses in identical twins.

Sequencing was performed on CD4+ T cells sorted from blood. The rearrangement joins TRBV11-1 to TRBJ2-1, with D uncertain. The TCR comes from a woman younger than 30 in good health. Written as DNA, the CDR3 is TGTGCCAGCAGCTTAGCGAAGAGGGAGCAGTTCTTC. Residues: CASSLAKREQFF.